This T cell receptor (beta chain) comes out of a study of blood T cell repertoires in COVID-19. Trimming removed 3 bases from V and 11 bases from J, with 11 bases in between. The CDR3 is 12 amino acids. Germline CDR1 is MDHEN and CDR2 is SYDVKM. The age range of participants was about 18 to 95 years, with residence in 20 to 25 US areas. Each participant's cohort was designated according to participant-reported clinical history. For recovered donors of Cohort 3, there were two negative PCRs, clearance, or symptom resolution. In the authors' workflow: Reference gene primer amplification gave nucleated cell count estimates. Some clones are missing from TCRdb's copy, which holds only in-frame ones; the method was immunoSEQ multiplex PCR. The DNA was the basis for D and trimming; V, J and clone size are from that table. The sample holds 150,000 to 200,000 clones, approximately 80% seen once.

The receptor's source is a man aged 45-65 years who had recovered from COVID-19. The rearrangement links TRBV28 to TRBJ2-1; a possible D gene is TRBD1 (5 bases). The sequenced sample consisted of PBMCs or T cells enriched from blood (not recorded which). CDR3 region: CASSLGLIKQFF. The CDR3 DNA follows: TGTGCCAGCAGTTTGGGGCTAATTAAGCAGTTCTTC. The full variable domain, with the rest looked up from reference TRBV28 and TRBJ2-1, is DVKVTQSSRYLVKRTGEKVFLECVQDMDHENMFWYRQDPGLGLRLIYFSYDVKMKEKGDIPEGYSVSREKKERFSLILESASTNQTSMYLCASSLGLIKQFFGPGTRLTVL.